Presented here are 25 T cell receptor beta chains from one specimen sequenced in a study of T cell responses to AZD1222 COVID-19 vaccine. TCRdb keeps only in-frame clones here, not all; method: immunoSEQ multiplex PCR. The table shows roughly 120,000 clones, with roughly 92% occurring only once. The sequencing here drew on peripheral blood, taken 28 days after the second AZD1222 dose. The receptors originated from an adult who received the AZD1222 COVID-19 vaccine.

This clone was counted a few times. This chain joins TRBV28 and TRBJ2-1, with 13 nucleotides matching TRBD2. V lost 0 bases and J lost 9; bases outside the gene matches: 8. The germline V gene has CDR1 MDHEN and CDR2 SYDVKM. The length of the CDR3 is 17 residues. The CDR3 loop is CASSLWSLAGGPGEQFF. DNA for the CDR3: TGTGCCAGCAGTTTATGGTCACTAGCGGGGGGGCCGGGTGAGCAGTTCTTC.

The chain is built from TRBV7-2 and TRBJ2-1, with D perhaps matching TRBD1 (5 bases). Germline assignment: CDR1 SGHTA and CDR2 FQGNSA. The CDR3 totals 14 residues. V lost 8 bases to trimming and J lost 6 bases, with 17 bases between them. CDR3 loop: CASSPRGRSNEQFF. The CDR3 DNA is TGTGCCAGCTCCCCTAGGGGCAGGTCCAATGAGCAGTTCTTC.

The chain combines TRBV19 with TRBJ2-1; D not certain. This CDR3 comprises 17 residues. Looked up from germline, CDR1 is LNHDA and CDR2 is SQIVND (reference sequence). V was pared by 5 bases and J by 3 bases, with 20 bases between. The CDR3 reads CASSQDARWGIYNEQFF. In DNA form, the CDR3 reads TGTGCCAGTAGTCAGGACGCGAGATGGGGTATCTACAATGAGCAGTTCTTC.

The chain links TRBV4-3 to TRBJ2-3, with D hard to call. CDR1 is LGHNA and CDR2 is YSLEER in the germline V gene. The CDR3 consists of 15 residues. Trimming left V 4 bases short and J 1 base short, with 12 bases between. CDR3 in DNA: TGCGCCAGCAGCCGGGCGAGCCTTGGCACAGATACGCAGTATTTT. Its translation is CASSRASLGTDTQYF.

This chain joins TRBV5-1 and TRBJ2-5, with 7 bases lining up with TRBD2. The CDR3 extends over 15 amino acids. CDR1 is SGHRS, CDR2 YFSETQ, per germline. J was trimmed by 4 bases and V by 1 base; bases with no gene match: 7. The CDR3 nucleotides are TGCGCCAGCAGCTTGATGGCCCCGGGGGGAGAGACCCAGTACTTC. Protein sequence: CASSLMAPGGETQYF.

The chain joins TRBV18 to TRBJ2-2, with 7 nucleotides matching TRBD1. Germline V CDR1 and CDR2: KGHSH, LQKENI. With V trimmed by 3 bases and J by 4 bases, 8 bases remained unmatched. The CDR3 is made up of 16 amino acids. The CDR3 is CASSPEDRRITGELFF. In DNA form, the CDR3 reads TGTGCCAGCTCACCTGAGGACAGGCGAATCACCGGGGAGCTGTTTTTT. The whole variable domain, filled in from reference TRBV18 and TRBJ2-2, reads NAGVMQNPRHLVRRRGQEARLRCSPMKGHSHVYWYRQLPEEGLKFMVYLQKENIIDESGMPKERFSAEFPKEGPSILRIQQVVRGDSAAYFCASSPEDRRITGELFFGEGSRLTVL.

The chain joins TRBV6-5 to TRBJ2-7, with 7 bases lining up with TRBD1. Trimming took 6 bases from V and 1 from J; bases not matched to a gene: 9. The CDR3 length is 15 residues. In germline, CDR1 is MNHEY, CDR2 SVGAGI. The CDR3 protein is CASRRNRDSSYEQYF. CDR3 DNA: TGTGCCAGCAGACGCAACCGGGACAGTTCCTACGAGCAGTACTTC.

The chain employs TRBV9 and TRBJ2-5, with D unclear. Trimming removed 0 bases at V and 5 bases at J, with 8 bases between. CDR1 and CDR2 from the germline V gene are SGDLS and YYNGEE. The CDR3 totals 13 residues. This CDR3 is CASSVAPTETQYF. The CDR3 region has the DNA TGTGCCAGCAGCGTAGCCCCCACGGAGACCCAGTACTTC.

This clone was detected once. The rearrangement uses TRBV29-1 and TRBJ2-3; TRBD2 might be the D (6 bases). V lost 4 bases, J lost 1 base, and 12 bases lay in between. Per the germline V gene, CDR1 is SQVTM and CDR2 is ANQGSEA. The CDR3 is 14 amino acids. DNA of the CDR3: TGCAGCGTTGGATTATGGGGGGGCACAGATACGCAGTATTTT. Translated, it gives CSVGLWGGTDTQYF.

The V gene is TRBV18, the J gene TRBJ1-3; 7 bases align to TRBD1. The CDR3 has 15 residues. Looked up from germline, CDR1 is KGHSH and CDR2 is LQKENI. J was trimmed by 2 bases and V by 0 bases; bases with no gene match: 1. CDR3 coding DNA: TGTGCCAGCTCACCACCGACAGGGACTGGAAACACCATATATTTT. This codes for CASSPPTGTGNTIYF. The complete variable domain, with remaining parts taken from reference TRBV18 and TRBJ1-3, reads NAGVMQNPRHLVRRRGQEARLRCSPMKGHSHVYWYRQLPEEGLKFMVYLQKENIIDESGMPKERFSAEFPKEGPSILRIQQVVRGDSAAYFCASSPPTGTGNTIYFGEGSWLTVV.

This clone has a handful of counts. The chain has TRBV9 and TRBJ2-2; tentatively, D is TRBD2 (5 bases). The V gene's germline CDR1 is SGDLS and CDR2 YYNGEE. The CDR3 has 14 residues. The V end lost 2 bases, the J end lost 8 bases, and 13 bases lay between the germline ends. The chain's CDR3 is CASSVFSEKGELFF. CDR3 coding DNA: TGTGCCAGCAGCGTCTTTAGCGAGAAGGGGGAGCTGTTTTTT.

This clone was seen just once. This chain links TRBV29-1 with TRBJ1-2; TRBD1 matches 8 bases. V shed 0 bases and J 4 bases; nucleotides not matched to a gene: 13. Germline V lookup: CDR1 SQVTM, CDR2 ANQGSEA. The CDR3 spans 17 residues. CDR3 sequence: CSVEDWYRGAKVYGYTF. In DNA form, the CDR3 reads TGCAGCGTTGAAGATTGGTACAGGGGGGCGAAAGTCTATGGCTACACCTTC.

The chain links TRBV7-2 to TRBJ2-5, with unresolved D. This CDR3 region has 12 residues. V was clipped by 2 bases and J by 5 bases, with 6 bases between them. CDR1 is SGHTA, CDR2 FQGNSA, per germline. The CDR3 loop is CASSLSRETQYF. CDR3 coding DNA: TGTGCCAGCAGCTTATCGCGTGAGACCCAGTACTTC. The full variable domain, in which reference TRBV7-2 and TRBJ2-5 provide the parts outside the CDR3, is GAGVSQSPSNKVTEKGKDVELRCDPISGHTALYWYRQSLGQGLEFLIYFQGNSAPDKSGLPSDRFSAERTGGSVSTLTIQRTQQEDSAVYLCASSLSRETQYFGPGTRLLVL.

V is TRBV4-1 and J is TRBJ1-4; D remains ambiguous. The CDR3 is 15 residues long. The germline CDR1 and CDR2 sequences are MGHRA and YSYEKL. Trimming removed 3 bases at V and 1 base at J, with 9 bases between. As DNA, the CDR3 is TGCGCCAGCAGCCAGCGGATACTAACTAATGAAAAACTGTTTTTT. Amino acids: CASSQRILTNEKLFF.

This clone has just one count. This chain uses TRBV14 with TRBJ2-2; TRBD1 might be the D (5 bases). Germline CDR1 and CDR2: SGHDN and FVKESK. V lost 1 base to trimming and J lost 5 bases, with 14 bases between them. The CDR3 length is 16 residues. The CDR3 bases are TGTGCCAGCAGCCAAGCGAGTTTCCAGGGTACCGGGGAGCTGTTTTTT. It translates to CASSQASFQGTGELFF.

The chain joins TRBV7-6 to TRBJ1-4; 7 bases line up with TRBD1. Trimming took 5 bases from V and 2 from J; bases not matched to a gene: 5. The CDR3 sequence is 15 residues long. Germline CDR1 reads SGHVS; CDR2 reads FNYEAQ. CDR3 coding DNA: TGTGCCAGCAGCAAACAGGGGATTACTAATGAAAAACTGTTTTTT. Encoded protein: CASSKQGITNEKLFF.

The chain joins TRBV10-3 to TRBJ2-2, with D possibly matching TRBD2 (6 bases). Germline V gene data show CDR1 as ENHRY and CDR2 as SYGVKD. The CDR3 totals 15 residues. Trimming left V 4 bases short and J 0 bases short, with 9 bases between. The CDR3 DNA follows: TGTGCCATCAGTGGGGGACTGGCGAACACCGGGGAGCTGTTTTTT. This translates into CAISGGLANTGELFF.

The chain is built from TRBV6-2 or TRBV6-3 and TRBJ1-2; the D is unclear. Deletions cut 2 bases from V and 6 bases from J, with 10 bases between. Looked up from germline, CDR1 is MNHEY and CDR2 is SVGEGT. This CDR3 has 13 amino acids. CDR3 sequence: CASSYAPLNGYTF. The DNA for the CDR3 is TGTGCCAGCAGTTACGCCCCTCTAAATGGCTACACCTTC.

This chain joins TRBV7-9 and TRBJ1-6, with TRBD1 matching 8 bases. V was pared by 5 bases and J by 6 bases, with 6 bases of the junction left unmatched. The CDR3 covers 15 residues. Per the germline V gene, CDR1 is SEHNR and CDR2 is FQNEAQ (reference sequence). CDR3 residues: CASSHGQGTNSPLHF. The DNA for the CDR3 is TGTGCCAGCAGCCATGGACAGGGTACTAATTCACCCCTCCACTTT.

V is TRBV28 and J is TRBJ1-2; unclear D gene. Germline lookup yields CDR1 MDHEN and CDR2 SYDVKM. This CDR3 has 13 residues. The V gene lost 2 bases and the J gene lost 8 bases, with 12 bases spanning the gap. DNA of the CDR3: TGTGCCAGCAGTTTAACATCCGGAGGCGGCTACACCTTC. Its translation: CASSLTSGGGYTF.

V is TRBV30 and J is TRBJ1-3, with TRBD1 as a possible D gene (6 bases). Germline CDR1 is GTSNPN and CDR2 is SVGIG (reference sequence). The CDR3 contains 11 residues. The V end was cut by 5 bases, the J end by 10 bases, with 12 bases between. DNA of the CDR3: TGTGCCTGGTTGACAGGTACGACCATATATTTT. Translated: CAWLTGTTIYF.

CDR3 in DNA: TGTGCCAGTAGTATAGGGGACAGATCCTTATCACCCCTCCACTTT. It encodes CASSIGDRSLSPLHF. The V gene is TRBV19, the J gene TRBJ1-6; TRBD1 matches 7 bases. Germline V lookup: CDR1 LNHDA, CDR2 SQIVND (reference sequence). The CDR3 sequence is 15 residues long. With V trimmed by 1 base and J by 10 bases, 7 bases remained unmatched. The full variable domain, completed using reference TRBV19 and TRBJ1-6, is DGGITQSPKYLFRKEGQNVTLSCEQNLNHDAMYWYRQDPGQGLRLIYYSQIVNDFQKGDIAEGYSVSREKKESFPLTVTSAQKNPTAFYLCASSIGDRSLSPLHFGNGTRLTVT.

The V and J genes are TRBV7-2 and TRBJ2-7; D is unresolved. This CDR3 contains 14 residues. Germline CDR1 SGHTA, CDR2 FQGNSA. Trimming cost V 5 bases and J 0 bases, with 11 bases left between them. The CDR3 loop reads CASSPRWSSYEQYF. CDR3 coding DNA: TGTGCCAGCAGCCCTCGGTGGAGCTCCTACGAGCAGTACTTC.

The chain couples TRBV20-1 to TRBJ1-2, with D maybe TRBD1 (5 bases). The CDR3 extends over 13 amino acids. V was clipped by 4 bases and J by 4 bases, with 13 bases between them. Germline V gene sequence: CDR1 DFQATT, CDR2 SNEGSKA (reference sequence). The CDR3 is CSANDPGGYGYTF. In DNA, the CDR3 is TGCAGTGCTAATGACCCCGGGGGCTATGGCTACACCTTC.

This chain connects TRBV4-1 to TRBJ2-7; TRBD1 matches 7 bases. Germline V lookup: CDR1 MGHRA, CDR2 YSYEKL. Trimming took 4 bases from V and 0 from J; bases not matched to a gene: 3. This CDR3 is 14 amino acids long. The chain's CDR3 is CASSLGDSSYEQYF. For the CDR3, the DNA is TGCGCCAGCAGCCTTGGGGACAGCTCCTACGAGCAGTACTTC.